This entry is about one T cell receptor (beta chain). This entry belongs to a study of blood T cell repertoires in COVID-19. The CDR3 length is 14 residues. V gave up 6 bases and J gave up 10 bases; unmatched junction bases: 9. Germline values: CDR1 MNHEY, CDR2 SVGAGI. Measured with immunoSEQ multiplex PCR; TCRdb has only the in-frame clones, and not every one. The sample carries fewer than 250,000 clones, roughly 83% recorded once. Study members were between roughly 18 and 90 years old and lived in around 24 US regions. Recovered status in Cohort 3 required two negative PCRs, clearance, or symptom resolution.

The V call is TRBV6-5, the J call TRBJ2-2; 9 bases agree with TRBD1. The sample was PBMCs or T cells enriched from blood (not recorded which). The origin of this receptor is a young woman who had recovered from COVID-19. CDR3: CASRATGGRLELFF. DNA for the CDR3: TGTGCCAGCAGGGCGACAGGGGGTCGCTTGGAGCTGTTTTTT.